These T cell receptor beta chains were read from a single sample in a study of T cell changes during pregnancy in multiple sclerosis. The method was immunoSEQ multiplex PCR; TCRdb's version includes in-frame clones alone and lacks a portion of them. The data hold over 45,000 clones, with 80% to 95% observed a single time. Sequenced here: peripheral blood, sampled in the third trimester of pregnancy. These receptor sequences come from a female donor with multiple sclerosis, enrolled in a pregnancy study. Both conserved end residues are part of each CDR3. D genes are given only for firm matches. Some rows mark clone size as missing; the rest say once, few, many or name a class of expanded clone.

cdr3_nt cdr3_aa j_call d_call v_call clone_size
TGCGCCAGCAGCCTCGAGGGCCAAACCTACGAGCAGTACTTC CASSLEGQTYEQYF TRBJ2-7 - TRBV5-1 -
TGTGCCAGTAGTATCACTAGCGGGAGGGCCGTGTATGAGCAGTTCTTC CASSITSGRAVYEQFF TRBJ2-1 TRBD2 TRBV19 once
TGTGCCAGCAGCGCGAGGTGGGGGACTAGCTCCTACGAGCAGTACTTC CASSARWGTSSYEQYF TRBJ2-7 TRBD2 TRBV9 -
TGTGCCAGCAGCGTGGGGACAGGGAATATCGACGAGCAGTACTTC CASSVGTGNIDEQYF TRBJ2-7 TRBD1 TRBV9 -
TGCGCCAGCAGCTTGGATTCTAGCGGGAGCTTGGAGACCCAGTACTTC CASSLDSSGSLETQYF TRBJ2-5 TRBD2 TRBV5-1 -
TGTGCCAGTAGTAGTGCGAGTGGCTCCTACAATGAGCAGTTCTTC CASSSASGSYNEQFF TRBJ2-1 - TRBV19 -
TGTGCCAGCAGCCAAGGGGGAAAGAACACTGAAGCTTTCTTT CASSQGGKNTEAFF TRBJ1-1 - TRBV5-5 -
TGTGCCATCAGTGAACAGGGGGCCTACGAGCAGTACTTC CAISEQGAYEQYF TRBJ2-7 TRBD1 TRBV10-3 -
TGTGCCAGTAAGGGCGGGAGAGGGGGCTACAATGAGCAGTTCTTC CASKGGRGGYNEQFF TRBJ2-1 - TRBV19 -
TGTGCCAGCAGCTTCCGGGACAGGGGTGGGGTAGATACGCAGTATTTT CASSFRDRGGVDTQYF TRBJ2-3 TRBD1 TRBV11-2 -
TGTGCCAGTAGCGAAGACAGGCGCCCAAACTATGGCTACACCTTC CASSEDRRPNYGYTF TRBJ1-2 - TRBV19 few
TGCAGCGGGGGGACAGGGCCTTACGAGCAGTACTTC CSGGTGPYEQYF TRBJ2-7 TRBD1 TRBV29-1 -
TGTGCCAGCACCTTCAGTCTTAACACTGAAGCTTTCTTT CASTFSLNTEAFF TRBJ1-1 - TRBV28 -
TGTGCCATCAGTGAGTTAGCGGGAGAGGGTACGGAGCAGTACTTC CAISELAGEGTEQYF TRBJ2-7 TRBD2 TRBV10-3 -
TGCGCCAGCAGCCGCCAGACAGGGTTGGCAGAGACCCAGTACTTC CASSRQTGLAETQYF TRBJ2-5 TRBD1 TRBV5-1 -
TGTGCCAGCAGTGAATACGGGACTAGCCGATACGAGCAGTACTTC CASSEYGTSRYEQYF TRBJ2-7 TRBD2 TRBV2 -
TGCGCCAGCAGCCAAGAAGGTGGACAGTCGCTGTTTTTT CASSQEGGQSLFF TRBJ1-4 - TRBV4-3 -
TGTGCCAGCTCGCCAGTAGGTTTAGCGGGAGCGGAGGAGCAGTTCTTC CASSPVGLAGAEEQFF TRBJ2-1 TRBD2 TRBV18 -
TGTGCCAGCAGACAACAGTTTAATGAAAAACTGTTTTTT CASRQQFNEKLFF TRBJ1-4 - TRBV27 -
TGTGCCAGCAGCTTTAGCGGGAGGGCCGGCGGGGAGCTGTTTTTT CASSFSGRAGGELFF TRBJ2-2 TRBD2 TRBV7-6 -
TGTGCCAGCAGTGGACAGGGGTCTCAGTACTTC CASSGQGSQYF TRBJ2-5 TRBD1 TRBV11-2 -
TGTGCCAGCAGCCCGGAGGCTAGCGATGAGCAGTTCTTC CASSPEASDEQFF TRBJ2-1 - TRBV11-2 -
TGTGCCAGCAAGAGTGGCTACGGGGGGAGGTATGGCTACACCTTC CASKSGYGGRYGYTF TRBJ1-2 - TRBV28 -
TGCGCCAGCAGCCAAGGGGTGACTAGCGGGAGGGCTCGGGAGCAGTACTTC CASSQGVTSGRAREQYF TRBJ2-7 TRBD2 TRBV4-3 few
TGTGCCAGCAGCCAAGACCAGGGGGCGCCCCGCGAGCAGTACTTC CASSQDQGAPREQYF TRBJ2-7 TRBD1 TRBV4-2 -
TGTGCCAGCAGCGTGGGTCTAGTACATACAGATACGCAGTATTTT CASSVGLVHTDTQYF TRBJ2-3 - TRBV9 -
TGTGCCAGCAGCCCGGGACTGACCTACGAGCAGTACTTC CASSPGLTYEQYF TRBJ2-7 - TRBV5-5 -
TGTGCCAGCAGCTTAGAACTCCACACAGATACGCAGTATTTT CASSLELHTDTQYF TRBJ2-3 - TRBV11-1 -
TGTGCCAGCAGTTTACTATCCGAAACCCAAGAGACCCAGTACTTC CASSLLSETQETQYF TRBJ2-5 - TRBV28 -
TGTGCCAGCAGTGTGGTAGACACCGGGGAGCTGTTTTTT CASSVVDTGELFF TRBJ2-2 - TRBV2 -
TGTGCCAGCAGCGCCTCGGACAGGGGACAAGAGACCCAGTACTTC CASSASDRGQETQYF TRBJ2-5 TRBD1 TRBV7-9 -
TGTGCCAGTAGTGTGCTAGCGGGAGGGCCGGTCACCGGGGAGCTGTTTTTT CASSVLAGGPVTGELFF TRBJ2-2 TRBD2 TRBV2 -
TGTGCCAGCAGCTCCCGGCCTTCCCGGGGTGAAAAACTGTTTTTT CASSSRPSRGEKLFF TRBJ1-4 - TRBV5-8 -